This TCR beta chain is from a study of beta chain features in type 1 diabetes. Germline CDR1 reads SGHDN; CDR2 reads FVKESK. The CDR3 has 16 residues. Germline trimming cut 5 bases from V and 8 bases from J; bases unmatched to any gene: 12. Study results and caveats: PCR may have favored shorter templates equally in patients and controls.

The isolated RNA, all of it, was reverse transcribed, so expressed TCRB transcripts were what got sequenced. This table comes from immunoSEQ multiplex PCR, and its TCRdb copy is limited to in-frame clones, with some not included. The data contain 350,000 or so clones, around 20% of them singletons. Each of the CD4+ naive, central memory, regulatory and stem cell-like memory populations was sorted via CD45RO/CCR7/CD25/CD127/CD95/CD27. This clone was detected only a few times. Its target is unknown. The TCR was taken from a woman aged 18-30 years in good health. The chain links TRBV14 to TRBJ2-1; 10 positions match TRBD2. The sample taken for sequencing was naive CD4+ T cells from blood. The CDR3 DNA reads TGTGCCAGCAGCGATACCAAGGGACTAGCGCGGCATGAGCAGTTCTTC. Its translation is CASSDTKGLARHEQFF.